This section outlines one T cell receptor (beta chain) sequence together with its context. Its target is not known. This sample stems from a study of cytomegalovirus exposure and HLA in healthy donors. Study-level information: There were 90 million to 130 million unique TCR beta sequences, drawn from 150 million to 200 million T cells, in an earlier analysis. General study points: TCR beta chains numbering more than 150 were designated cytomegalovirus-associated.

Vbeta (60) and Jbeta (13) primers were used in the PCR. This table comes from immunoSEQ multiplex PCR, and its TCRdb copy is limited to in-frame clones, with some not included. The sample lists approximately 160,000 clones, about 71% occurring once. Germline assignment: CDR1 MGHRA and CDR2 YSYEKL. CDR3 size: 16 residues. V was pared by 0 bases and J by 4 bases, with 8 bases of the junction left unmatched. The sample taken for sequencing was PBMCs. V usage is TRBV4-1 and J usage is TRBJ2-5; the match to TRBD2 covers 7 bases. This clonotype was obtained from a woman aged 40 to 55 in good health and CMV-seropositive. The CDR3 coding sequence is TGCGCCAGCAGCCAAGATGCGGGGGTGATAGGAGAGACCCAGTACTTC. It encodes CASSQDAGVIGETQYF.